A selection of T cell receptor beta chains follows, all from one sample in a study of cytomegalovirus exposure and HLA in healthy donors. Generated by immunoSEQ multiplex PCR, the TCRdb table keeps only in-frame clones and is missing some. Among roughly 120,000 clones listed, about 9.4% were seen once. Sequencing input: PBMCs. The receptors derive from a woman aged 40 to 50 in good health and CMV-seropositive. The CDR3 runs from the conserved cysteine through the conserved F or W. A D gene is named only where the DNA matches it firmly. A clone size is listed for some rows: how often the clone was seen (once, few, many), or a class if it is expanded.

v_call	d_call	j_call	clone_size	cdr3_nt	cdr3_aa
TRBV7-9	-	TRBJ2-7	once	TGTGCCAGCAGCTACCTACAGGGTCACGAGCAGTACTTC	CASSYLQGHEQYF
TRBV29-1	-	TRBJ2-3	few	TGCAGCGTTGGGGGCAGGGGCGCTGATACGCAGTATTTT	CSVGGRGADTQYF
TRBV5-1	-	TRBJ2-7	-	TGCGCCAGCAGCTTCGGCTACGAGCAGTACTTC	CASSFGYEQYF
TRBV19	-	TRBJ2-2	few	TGTGCCAGTCAAGGGGCCGGGGAGCTGTTTTTT	CASQGAGELFF
TRBV6-1	-	TRBJ1-4	-	TGTGCCAGCAGTGAAACCCAGGGGGAAAAACTGTTTTTT	CASSETQGEKLFF
TRBV7-2	-	TRBJ2-7	few	TGTGCCAGCAGCTTAGTTAGCCCGACCTACGAGCAGTACTTC	CASSLVSPTYEQYF
TRBV27	-	TRBJ2-3	-	TGTGCCACCAGAGTCGGGGGCACAGATACGCAGTATTTT	CATRVGGTDTQYF
TRBV2	-	TRBJ1-5	-	TGTGCCAGCAGATCGGACGGGAACAATCAGCCCCAGCATTTT	CASRSDGNNQPQHF
TRBV10-1	-	TRBJ2-2	-	TGCGCCAGCAGTGTGTCTAGGAACACCGGGGAGCTGTTTTTT	CASSVSRNTGELFF
TRBV30	-	TRBJ2-3	few	TGTGCCTGGCGTAGACGGGTAGATACGCAGTATTTT	CAWRRRVDTQYF
TRBV2	-	TRBJ1-3	-	TGTGCCAGCAGGGGCCTTTACAGGTCCTCTGGAAACACCATATATTTT	CASRGLYRSSGNTIYF
TRBV28	TRBD1	TRBJ1-6	-	TGTGCCAGCACCCGGACAGGGATGGATTCACCCCTCCACTTT	CASTRTGMDSPLHF
TRBV5-6	-	TRBJ1-2	-	TGTGCCAGCAGCGAGGACAGCTATGGCTACACCTTC	CASSEDSYGYTF